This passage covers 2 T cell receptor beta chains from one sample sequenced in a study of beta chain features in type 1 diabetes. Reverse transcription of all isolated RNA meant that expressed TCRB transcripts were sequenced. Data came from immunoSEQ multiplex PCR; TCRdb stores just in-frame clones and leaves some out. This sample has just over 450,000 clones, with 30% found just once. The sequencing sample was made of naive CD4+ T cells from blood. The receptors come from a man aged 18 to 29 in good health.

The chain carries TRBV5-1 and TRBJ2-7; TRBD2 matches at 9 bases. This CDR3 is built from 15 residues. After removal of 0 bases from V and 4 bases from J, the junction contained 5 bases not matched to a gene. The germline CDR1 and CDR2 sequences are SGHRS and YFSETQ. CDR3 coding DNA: TGCGCCAGCAGCTTGGGGCTAGCGGGACCATACGAGCAGTACTTC. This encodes CASSLGLAGPYEQYF.

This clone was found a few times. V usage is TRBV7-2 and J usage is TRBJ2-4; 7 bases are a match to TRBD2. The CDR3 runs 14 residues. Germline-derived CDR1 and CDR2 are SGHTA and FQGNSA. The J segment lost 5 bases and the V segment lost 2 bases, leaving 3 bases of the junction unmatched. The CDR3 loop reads CASSLRGGENIQYF. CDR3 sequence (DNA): TGTGCCAGCAGCTTACGCGGGGGTGAAAACATTCAGTACTTC.